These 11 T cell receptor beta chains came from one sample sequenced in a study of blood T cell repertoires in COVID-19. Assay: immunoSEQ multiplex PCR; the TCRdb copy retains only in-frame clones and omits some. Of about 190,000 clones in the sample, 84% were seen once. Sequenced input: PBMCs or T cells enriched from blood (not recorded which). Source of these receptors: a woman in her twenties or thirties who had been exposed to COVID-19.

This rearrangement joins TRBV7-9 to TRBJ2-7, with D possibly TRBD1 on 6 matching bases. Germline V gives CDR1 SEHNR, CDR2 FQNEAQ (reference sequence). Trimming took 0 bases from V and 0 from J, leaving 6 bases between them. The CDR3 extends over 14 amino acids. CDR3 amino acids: CASSLAGGSYEQYF. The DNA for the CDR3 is TGTGCCAGCAGCTTAGCAGGGGGCTCCTACGAGCAGTACTTC.

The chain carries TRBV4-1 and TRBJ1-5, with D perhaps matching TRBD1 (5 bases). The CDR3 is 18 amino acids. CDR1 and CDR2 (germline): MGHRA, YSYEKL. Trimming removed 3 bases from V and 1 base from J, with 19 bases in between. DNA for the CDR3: TGCGCCAGCAGCCAGGACATTCAGACACCTTTCAGCAATCAGCCCCAGCATTTT. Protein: CASSQDIQTPFSNQPQHF.

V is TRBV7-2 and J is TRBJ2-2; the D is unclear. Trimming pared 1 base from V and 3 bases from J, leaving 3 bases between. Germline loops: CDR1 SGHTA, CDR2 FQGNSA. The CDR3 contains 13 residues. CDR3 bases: TGTGCCAGCAGCTTAGACTACACCGGGGAGCTGTTTTTT. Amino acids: CASSLDYTGELFF.

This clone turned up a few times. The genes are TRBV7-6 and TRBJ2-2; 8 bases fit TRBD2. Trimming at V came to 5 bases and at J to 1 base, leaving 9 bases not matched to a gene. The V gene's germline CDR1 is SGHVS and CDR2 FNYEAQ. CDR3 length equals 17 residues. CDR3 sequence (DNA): TGTGCCAGCAGCCCTGGACTAGCCGGGGGGAACACCGGGGAGCTGTTTTTT. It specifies CASSPGLAGGNTGELFF.

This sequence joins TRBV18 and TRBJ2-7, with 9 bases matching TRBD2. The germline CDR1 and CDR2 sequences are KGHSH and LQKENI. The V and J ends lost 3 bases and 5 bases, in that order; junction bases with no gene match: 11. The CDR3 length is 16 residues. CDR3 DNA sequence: TGTGCCAGCTCACCCCTCGCTCTAGCGGGGTGGAACGAGCAGTACTTC. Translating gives CASSPLALAGWNEQYF. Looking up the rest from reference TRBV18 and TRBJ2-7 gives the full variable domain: NAGVMQNPRHLVRRRGQEARLRCSPMKGHSHVYWYRQLPEEGLKFMVYLQKENIIDESGMPKERFSAEFPKEGPSILRIQQVVRGDSAAYFCASSPLALAGWNEQYFGPGTRLTVT.

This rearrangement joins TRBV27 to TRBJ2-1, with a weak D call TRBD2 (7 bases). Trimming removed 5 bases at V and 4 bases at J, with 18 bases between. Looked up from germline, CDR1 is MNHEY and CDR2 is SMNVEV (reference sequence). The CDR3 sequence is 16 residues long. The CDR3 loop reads CASSPPGGPLYNEQFF. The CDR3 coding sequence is TGTGCCAGCAGTCCTCCGGGGGGCCCCCTTTACAATGAGCAGTTCTTC.

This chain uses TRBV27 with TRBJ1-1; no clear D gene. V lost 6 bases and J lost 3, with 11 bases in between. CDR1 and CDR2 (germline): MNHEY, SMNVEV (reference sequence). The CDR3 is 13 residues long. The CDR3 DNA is TGTGCCAGCAGCCCCCCGGGGTACACTGAAGCTTTCTTT. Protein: CASSPPGYTEAFF.

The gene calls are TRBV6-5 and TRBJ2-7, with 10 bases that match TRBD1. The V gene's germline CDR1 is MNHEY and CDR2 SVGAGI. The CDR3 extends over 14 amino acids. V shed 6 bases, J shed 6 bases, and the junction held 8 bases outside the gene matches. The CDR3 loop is CASSNLGTGVEQYF. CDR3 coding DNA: TGTGCCAGCAGCAACCTCGGGACAGGGGTCGAGCAGTACTTC.

The CDR3 spells CASSPHRDTGELFF. CDR3 bases: TGTGCCAGCAGCCCTCACAGAGACACCGGGGAGCTGTTTTTT. This chain joins TRBV5-6 and TRBJ2-2; D remains ambiguous. From germline, CDR1 is SGHDT and CDR2 YYEEEE. The CDR3 has 14 residues. The V end was cut by 4 bases, the J end by 3 bases, with 10 bases between.

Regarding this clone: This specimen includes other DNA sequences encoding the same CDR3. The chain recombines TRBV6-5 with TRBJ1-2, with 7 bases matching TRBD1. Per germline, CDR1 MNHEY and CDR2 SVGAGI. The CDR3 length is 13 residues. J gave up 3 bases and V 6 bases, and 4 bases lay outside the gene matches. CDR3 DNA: TGTGCCAGCAGATTAGGACAGGACTATGGCTACACCTTC. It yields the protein CASRLGQDYGYTF.

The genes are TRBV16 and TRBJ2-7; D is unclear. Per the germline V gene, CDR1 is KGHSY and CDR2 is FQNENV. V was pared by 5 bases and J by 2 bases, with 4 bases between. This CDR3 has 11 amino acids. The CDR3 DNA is TGTGCCAGCAGCGCGACCTACGAGCAGTACTTC. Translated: CASSATYEQYF.